The source of this T cell receptor beta chain is a study of cytomegalovirus exposure and HLA in healthy donors. Regarding the study as a whole: It was reportedly the case that the classifier diagnosed cytomegalovirus status with high specificity and sensitivity. According to an earlier analysis, most TCR beta V segments yielded productive rearrangements about 87% or about 30% of the time.

Germline CDR1 and CDR2: LNHDA and SQIVND (reference sequence). This CDR3 comprises 14 residues. Between the trimmed V and J ends, which lost 5 bases and 6 bases, there was a span of 14 bases. Remarks on this clone: The antigen remains unidentified.

In the PCR, 60 Vbeta and 13 Jbeta primers were used. Using immunoSEQ multiplex PCR, the repertoire was profiled, and TCRdb retains in-frame clones only, with some absent. This table has about 90,000 clones, approximately 70% appearing once. Sequenced: PBMCs. This clonotype originated in a woman in her fifties or sixties in good health and CMV-seropositive. V gene TRBV19 combines with J gene TRBJ2-1; tentative D call: TRBD2 (5 bases). CDR3 residues: CASSSRRGSNEQFF. CDR3 nucleotides: TGTGCCAGTAGTTCCCGCCGGGGTAGCAATGAGCAGTTCTTC.